This T cell receptor beta chain is from a study of blood T cell repertoires in COVID-19 (dated by TCRdb to between 2020 and 2021). Study-level background: Collaborator samples came from the United States, Italy and Spain and covered acute and convalescent phases of COVID-19. The prospective study material was composed of cDNA or gDNA derived from T cells, B-cell-depleted T cells, or PBMCs. The dataset comprised deeply sampled blood TCRbeta repertoires from subjects exposed to, actively infected with, or recovered from COVID-19. The repertoires were made available in a free public database intended to serve as a resource for research on the immune response to SARS-CoV-2. The samples were drawn from two sources: the first 160 participants of the ongoing ImmuneRACE study, and 950 to 1,500 subjects contributed by 6 global collaborators. Sample metadata almost always included a de-identified subject ID, COVID-19 status, age in years and sex. HLA class I and class II types, where available, came from metadata supplied by the sample provider rather than from assay-based typing. The paper's findings and limits, for the study overall: The quantity of clinical and demographic metadata differed by source and by participant and was supplied without curation.

Collaborating institutions collected whole blood in K2EDTA tubes following their own protocols. For TCRbeta analysis, collaborator samples were shipped as frozen whole blood, as isolated PBMCs, or as DNA extracted from either sample type. The CDR3 runs 14 amino acids, cysteine and phenylalanine included. Solely the CDR3 DNA is kept, with 42 bases framed from the first base. CDR1 and CDR2 were assigned from the germline V gene as KGHDR and SFDVKD. As regards this clone: Its cognate antigen has yet to be identified. One end of the junction does not line up with germline, which may come from a read error.

TCRbeta CDR3 regions were amplified from genomic DNA by means of the immunoSEQ Assay, a bias-controlled multiplex PCR. In the original analysis: The number of nucleated cells in each sample was estimated from the amplification of reference gene primers within the assay. Sequence reads were collapsed and filtered to measure the absolute abundance of every unique TCRbeta CDR3 rearrangement. For each sample, productive Simpson clonality was calculated as the square root of Simpson's diversity index across productive rearrangements. TCRdb stores this immuneACCESS table with in-frame sequences only. Part of the clones is absent; in the studies checked, under half of the shortfall reflects unresolved V genes, and no reason is known for the rest. V and J calls and clone size are copied from that table; D and trimming were computed from the DNA. In this sample the table shows roughly 120,000 clones, 84% of which occur a single time. The ten most abundant clones make up more than 10% of the sample.

The chain joins TRBV24-1 to TRBJ2-7; no D gene is confidently identified. This clonotype originated in a woman aged 55-70 years with acute or convalescent COVID-19. Material: peripheral blood. The CDR3 reads as follows: CVTSDWASPYEQYF. The DNA sequence is given as TGTGTCACCAGTGATTGGGCCAGCCCCTACGAGCAGTACTTC.